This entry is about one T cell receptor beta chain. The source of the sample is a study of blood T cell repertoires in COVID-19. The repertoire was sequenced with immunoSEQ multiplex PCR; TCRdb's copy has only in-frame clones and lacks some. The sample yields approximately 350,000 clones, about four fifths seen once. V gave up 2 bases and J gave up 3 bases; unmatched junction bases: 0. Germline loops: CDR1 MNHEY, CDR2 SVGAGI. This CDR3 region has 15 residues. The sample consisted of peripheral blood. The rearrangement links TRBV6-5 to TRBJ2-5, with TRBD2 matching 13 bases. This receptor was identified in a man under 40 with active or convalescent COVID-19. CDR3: CASSYGTSGEETQYF. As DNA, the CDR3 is TGTGCCAGCAGTTACGGGACTAGCGGGGAAGAGACCCAGTACTTC.